This T cell receptor beta chain is drawn from a study of cytomegalovirus exposure and HLA in healthy donors. This PCR relied on a set of 60 Vbeta primers and 13 Jbeta primers. The repertoire was sequenced with immunoSEQ multiplex PCR; TCRdb's copy has only in-frame clones and lacks some. The table lists more than 150,000 clones, less than 85% of them singletons. V lost 11 bases to trimming and J lost 5 bases; unmatched junction nucleotides: 5. The CDR3 sequence is 12 residues long. Germline lookup yields CDR1 SNHLY and CDR2 FYNNEI. This rearrangement joins TRBV2 to TRBJ1-4; TRBD1 aligns across 7 bases. This TCR was sampled from a woman between 50 and 59 years old in good health and CMV-seropositive. Specimen: PBMCs. The CDR3 nucleotides read TGTGCCGTGGGACAGAAAAATGAAAAACTGTTTTTT. Its protein product is CAVGQKNEKLFF.